Shown below are 27 T cell receptor beta chains from a single sample sequenced in a study of blood T cell repertoires in COVID-19. Sequencing was performed with immunoSEQ multiplex PCR; in TCRdb, only in-frame clones are kept and a portion is missing. Among 90,000 to 110,000 clones listed, around four fifths were seen once. The sample was peripheral blood. These receptors were taken from a woman in her 70s with acute or convalescent COVID-19.

A few counts support this clone. The chain combines TRBV6-5 with TRBJ2-5; TRBD2 matches 7 bases. Per the germline V gene, CDR1 is MNHEY and CDR2 is SVGAGI. CDR3 size: 13 residues. V lost 8 bases and J lost 6; bases outside the gene matches: 9. The DNA of the CDR3 is TGTGCCAGCGGGGGGGAGTTGGGGCAGACCCAGTACTTC. This gives the protein CASGGELGQTQYF.

The rearrangement uses TRBV11-3 and TRBJ2-7; perhaps TRBD1 as D (5 bases). The CDR3 contains 17 residues. Germline V gene lookup returns CDR1 SGHNT and CDR2 YENEEA. The V gene lost 0 bases and the J gene lost 0 bases, with 15 bases spanning the gap. The CDR3 spells CASSLDLPGNSSYEQYF. CDR3 coding DNA: TGTGCCAGCAGCTTAGATCTCCCAGGGAACAGCTCCTACGAGCAGTACTTC.

This chain connects TRBV7-9 to TRBJ2-2; no definite D call. This CDR3 has 14 residues. Germline V lookup: CDR1 SEHNR, CDR2 FQNEAQ (reference sequence). Trimming took 4 bases from V and 4 from J, leaving 10 bases between them. CDR3 nucleotide sequence: TGTGCCAGCAGCTCCGAGGTGGCCACCGGGGAGCTGTTTTTT. This codes for CASSSEVATGELFF.

V usage is TRBV28 and J usage is TRBJ1-1; D gene ambiguous. V lost 3 bases, J lost 2 bases, and 7 bases lay in between. CDR3 length: 13 amino acids. Per germline, CDR1 MDHEN and CDR2 SYDVKM. The CDR3 here is CASSFGLNTEAFF. For the CDR3, the DNA is TGTGCCAGCAGTTTCGGACTTAACACTGAAGCTTTCTTT.

The V and J genes are TRBV2 and TRBJ2-7; D is undetermined. Germline V gives CDR1 SNHLY, CDR2 FYNNEI. Trimming took off 3 bases at V and 3 bases at J, with 12 bases between the two ends. The CDR3 is 14 residues long. In DNA, the CDR3 is TGTGCCAGCAGTGATCGCGGCGCCCTCTACGAGCAGTACTTC. It is translated as CASSDRGALYEQYF.

This clone was seen a few times. CDR3 sequence (DNA): TGTGCCAGCGCGATAGGTGGGGACACTCCCCACGAGCAGTACTTC. Amino acid sequence: CASAIGGDTPHEQYF. The chain carries TRBV6-6 and TRBJ2-7; TRBD1 might be the D (6 bases). Germline V gene sequence: CDR1 MNHNY, CDR2 SVGAGI (reference sequence). The V end lost 8 bases, the J end lost 5 bases, and 22 bases lay between the germline ends. The CDR3 extends over 15 amino acids.

The rearrangement uses TRBV10-2 and TRBJ1-2, with a weak D call TRBD1 (6 bases). This CDR3 spans 13 amino acids. Trimming stripped 4 bases from V and 6 bases from J, with 12 bases between. CDR1 WSHSY and CDR2 SAAADI come from the germline V gene. Here the CDR3 reads CASSGRGANGYTF. The CDR3 DNA follows: TGCGCCAGCAGTGGCAGGGGAGCGAATGGCTACACCTTC.

The chain carries TRBV4-1 and TRBJ1-2; TRBD1 is a possible D gene (6 bases). Deletions cut 3 bases from V and 6 bases from J, with 26 bases between. The CDR3 extends over 18 amino acids. Germline V gene lookup returns CDR1 MGHRA and CDR2 YSYEKL. CDR3 coding DNA: TGCGCCAGCAGCCACCGAAGGGAACAGGGACGATTAATTCATGGCTACACCTTC. It translates to CASSHRREQGRLIHGYTF.

The chain couples TRBV2 to TRBJ1-6; D possibly corresponds to TRBD1 (6 bases). V lost 6 bases, J lost 9 bases, and 15 bases lay in between. CDR3 length: 14 residues. Germline assignment: CDR1 SNHLY and CDR2 FYNNEI. CDR3 residues: CASSGDNRSSPLHF. Here the CDR3 DNA reads TGTGCCAGCAGCGGGGACAATAGGAGTTCACCCCTCCACTTT.

The table lists this clone with a count of one. The chain is built from TRBV9 and TRBJ2-5; maybe TRBD1 (5 bases). CDR3 length: 15 residues. Per the germline V gene, CDR1 is SGDLS and CDR2 is YYNGEE. V lost 5 bases and J lost 0, with 14 bases in between. The CDR3 loop is CASRQGWGYQETQYF. CDR3 nucleotide sequence: TGTGCCAGCAGGCAGGGATGGGGATACCAAGAGACCCAGTACTTC.

The rearrangement joins TRBV18 to TRBJ1-3; unclear D gene. V lost 3 bases to trimming and J lost 2 bases, with 8 bases between them. CDR1 is KGHSH and CDR2 is LQKENI in the germline V gene. The CDR3 covers 14 residues. The CDR3 spells CASSPGVTGNTIYF. The CDR3 DNA reads TGTGCCAGCTCACCGGGAGTTACTGGAAACACCATATATTTT.

The V gene is TRBV19, the J gene TRBJ1-1; D ambiguous. V was clipped by 2 bases and J by 0 bases, with 10 bases between them. Germline CDR1 and CDR2: LNHDA and SQIVND (reference sequence). The CDR3 spans 15 residues. CDR3 amino acids: CASSISGTMNTEAFF. The CDR3 nucleotides are TGTGCCAGTAGTATATCCGGTACCATGAACACTGAAGCTTTCTTT.

The chain joins TRBV5-6 to TRBJ2-2; weak D call: TRBD1 (6 bases). The CDR3 covers 14 residues. Trimming stripped 2 bases from V and 3 bases from J, with 8 bases between. Germline V gene lookup returns CDR1 SGHDT and CDR2 YYEEEE. The CDR3 is CASSFQGHTGELFF. The CDR3 DNA reads as TGTGCCAGCAGCTTTCAGGGGCACACCGGGGAGCTGTTTTTT.

This clone appeared a single time. The chain combines TRBV3-1 (or the pseudogene TRBV3-2) with TRBJ1-4, with unresolved D. The germline V gene encodes CDR1 LGHDT and CDR2 YNNKEL (reference sequence). The CDR3 contains 14 residues. V gave up 3 bases and J gave up 8 bases, with 13 bases separating them. The CDR3 region has the DNA TGTGCCAGCAGCCAGACAACGACCGTGGAAAAACTGTTTTTT. This sequence encodes CASSQTTTVEKLFF.

CDR3 residues: CATQLPSGGNTGELFF. CDR3 bases: TGTGCCACCCAACTCCCTAGCGGGGGGAACACCGGGGAGCTGTTTTTT. The V and J genes are TRBV15 and TRBJ2-2; 10 nucleotides agree with TRBD2. V trimming: 8 bases; J trimming: 1 base; junction bases outside the gene matches: 7. This CDR3 is built from 16 residues. Germline CDR1 is LNHNV and CDR2 is YYDKDF (reference sequence).

This clone showed up just a few times. The chain employs TRBV25-1 and TRBJ1-2, with 7 bases lining up with TRBD1. The CDR3 is made up of 16 amino acids. Germline CDR1 is MGHDK and CDR2 is SYGVNS. The V segment lost 2 bases and the J segment 4 bases; nucleotides outside the gene matches: 10. This chain's CDR3 is CASSERSGTAFYGYTF. The CDR3 nucleotides are TGTGCCAGCAGTGAACGCTCCGGGACAGCTTTCTATGGCTACACCTTC.

This clone was counted between two and nine times. The chain has TRBV19 and TRBJ2-3; D is perhaps TRBD1 (7 bases). Germline V gives CDR1 LNHDA, CDR2 SQIVND (reference sequence). Trimming removed 6 bases at V and 2 bases at J, with 21 bases between. The CDR3 spans 17 residues. The CDR3 here is CASSQQVAGGTTDTQYF. The CDR3 DNA is TGTGCCAGTAGCCAACAAGTGGCAGGGGGGACCACAGATACGCAGTATTTT.

This chain connects TRBV7-9 to TRBJ2-7; 7 bases agree with TRBD1. CDR3 length: 14 amino acids. V shed 4 bases, J shed 5 bases, and the junction held 8 bases outside the gene matches. CDR1 is SEHNR and CDR2 is FQNEAQ in the germline V gene (reference sequence). For the CDR3, the DNA is TGTGCCAGCAGCTCGACCGGGACAGCAAACGAGCAGTACTTC. It is translated as CASSSTGTANEQYF.

Written as DNA, the CDR3 is TGTGCCAGCAGGAGGTCCCACGAGCAGTACTTC. Translation: CASRRSHEQYF. The chain carries TRBV2 and TRBJ2-7; D remains unclear. Germline lookup yields CDR1 SNHLY and CDR2 FYNNEI. Trimming took 6 bases from V and 5 from J, leaving 8 bases between them. The CDR3 has 11 amino acids.

This chain uses TRBV7-2 with TRBJ2-2; 7 positions match TRBD2. This CDR3 contains 15 residues. The V segment lost 1 base and the J segment 5 bases; nucleotides outside the gene matches: 4. From germline, CDR1 is SGHTA and CDR2 FQGNSA. CDR3 residues: CASSLVGGRTGELFF. The CDR3 DNA sequence: TGTGCCAGCAGCTTAGTTGGCGGGAGAACCGGGGAGCTGTTTTTT.

About this clone itself: The junction differs from germline at one of its ends, possibly a read error. The chain combines TRBV5-1 with TRBJ2-7; 8 bases map to TRBD2. The CDR3 is 16 amino acids. In germline, CDR1 is SGHRS, CDR2 YFSETQ. The CDR3: CPSLSLRGARGGQQYF. As DNA, the CDR3 is TGCCCCAGCTTGAGCCTTCGGGGGGCCCGGGGGGGGCAGCAGTACTTC.

This chain's CDR3 is CASSIQGANSPLHF. The CDR3 region has the DNA TGTGCCAGTAGTATTCAGGGGGCTAATTCACCCCTCCACTTT. This chain connects TRBV19 to TRBJ1-6; the match to TRBD1 covers 8 bases. The V segment lost 3 bases and the J segment 6 bases; nucleotides outside the gene matches: 1. The CDR3 is made up of 14 amino acids. Germline CDR1 and CDR2: LNHDA and SQIVND (reference sequence).

The CDR3 nucleotides read TGTGCCAGCTCACCGATCGGAGATCAAGAGACCCAGTACTTC. Amino acids: CASSPIGDQETQYF. The chain links TRBV18 to TRBJ2-5, with no clear D. CDR1 and CDR2 from the germline V gene are KGHSH and LQKENI. Deletions cut 3 bases from V and 2 bases from J, with 10 bases between. This CDR3 region has 14 residues.

The chain carries TRBV19 and TRBJ2-4; D call uncertain. Germline V gives CDR1 LNHDA, CDR2 SQIVND (reference sequence). The CDR3 runs to 11 residues. Trimming removed 11 bases at V and 1 base at J, with 6 bases between. CDR3 DNA: TGTGCCCGGAGCGCCAAAAACATTCAGTACTTC. Protein: CARSAKNIQYF.

The rearrangement links TRBV10-3 to TRBJ2-7, with 7 bases that match TRBD1. The CDR3 contains 14 residues. The junction had 4 bases not matched to a gene; V was cut back by 1 base and J by 4 bases. Looked up from germline, CDR1 is ENHRY and CDR2 is SYGVKD. In DNA form, the CDR3 reads TGTGCCATCAGTGAGTTTAGGGGGCCGTACGAGCAGTACTTC. It is translated as CAISEFRGPYEQYF.

The chain is built from TRBV27 and TRBJ1-3; 7 nucleotides line up with TRBD1. Germline V CDR1 and CDR2: MNHEY, SMNVEV (reference sequence). Trimming cost V 6 bases and J 4 bases; bases outside gene matches: 6. The CDR3 contains 14 residues. CDR3 nucleotides: TGTGCCAGCAGAAGACAGGGATCCGGAAACACCATATATTTT. Translated: CASRRQGSGNTIYF.

This chain connects TRBV7-8 to TRBJ2-7, with TRBD2 matching over 7 bases. Losses at the gene ends were 8 bases for V and 3 bases for J; bases not matched to a gene: 4. This CDR3 has 12 residues. Germline CDR1 reads SGHVS; CDR2 reads FQNEAQ. CDR3 in amino acids: CASGTGGYEQYF. In nucleotides, the CDR3 is TGTGCCAGCGGGACGGGGGGCTACGAGCAGTACTTC. The full variable domain, with the rest looked up from reference TRBV7-8 and TRBJ2-7, is GAGVSQSPRYKVAKRGQDVALRCDPISGHVSLFWYQQALGQGPEFLTYFQNEAQLDKSGLPSDRFFAERPEGSVSTLKIQRTQQEDSAVYLCASGTGGYEQYFGPGTRLTVT.